These 3 T cell receptor beta chains were sequenced from one sample in a study of blood T cell repertoires in COVID-19. Libraries were prepared by immunoSEQ multiplex PCR; TCRdb keeps only in-frame clonotypes and omits some of them. The profile shows some 270,000 clones, 80% to 90% of them singletons. Material: PBMCs or T cells enriched from blood (not recorded which). These receptors were obtained from a woman in her forties or fifties who had been exposed to COVID-19.

This chain connects TRBV14 to TRBJ2-1, with TRBD2 matching over 7 bases. Germline V gene sequence: CDR1 SGHDN, CDR2 FVKESK. Losses at the gene ends were 4 bases for V and 7 bases for J; bases not matched to a gene: 19. CDR3 length: 18 residues. CDR3 in DNA: TGTGCCAGCAGCCGCCTACCCTCGGGACTAATGAGGTTGAATGAGCAGTTCTTC. This codes for CASSRLPSGLMRLNEQFF.

This chain links TRBV7-7 with TRBJ2-2, with TRBD2 matching 7 bases. V gave up 5 bases and J gave up 6 bases; unmatched junction bases: 6. The CDR3 length is 14 residues. Germline CDR1 SSHAT, CDR2 FNYEAQ (reference sequence). The chain's CDR3 is CASSPQGGAGELFF. CDR3 bases: TGTGCCAGCAGCCCGCAGGGAGGGGCCGGGGAGCTGTTTTTT.

V is TRBV5-6 and J is TRBJ2-7; weak D call: TRBD2 (6 bases). Per the germline V gene, CDR1 is SGHDT and CDR2 is YYEEEE. The CDR3 has 13 residues. Deletions cut 0 bases from V and 7 bases from J, with 11 bases between. The CDR3, as DNA: TGTGCCAGCAGCTTGGGACTAGGGTCTGAGCAGTACTTC. Residues: CASSLGLGSEQYF.